This T cell receptor (beta chain) emerged from a study of early T cells in non-severe SARS-CoV-2 infection. Overall study context: Chains were not paired, and sequencing was done on bulk RNA from unsorted whole blood.

The germline V gene has CDR1 KGHSH and CDR2 LQKENI. This CDR3 is built from 16 residues. Trimming cost V 0 bases and J 7 bases, with 18 bases left between them. Attached unique molecular identifiers marked individual cDNA molecules. TCRdb reprocessed the 5' RACE reads via MiXCR and lists one record per CDR3 protein. Of about 46,000 distinct CDR3 sequences listed, 5.4% are singletons. Notes on the study in general: Sequences matched to VDJdb favored anti-spike CD8 responses, while private and CD4 specificities were missed.

On this clonotype: Its antigen is not identified.

The source material was whole blood, sampled at baseline. This chain links TRBV18 with TRBJ1-2; possibly TRBD1 for D (6 bases). The TCR sequence derives from an adult who was a healthcare worker with PCR-confirmed SARS-CoV-2 infection or an uninfected control (not recorded which). The CDR3 DNA follows: TGTGCCAGCTCACCACCGTCCCTGGGGGCGAGTGGTGGCTACACCTTC. This translates into CASSPPSLGASGGYTF. Filled out from reference TRBV18 and TRBJ1-2, the complete variable domain reads NAGVMQNPRHLVRRRGQEARLRCSPMKGHSHVYWYRQLPEEGLKFMVYLQKENIIDESGMPKERFSAEFPKEGPSILRIQQVVRGDSAAYFCASSPPSLGASGGYTFGSGTRLTVV.